One sample yielded the 8 T cell receptor beta chains listed below, sequenced in a study of blood T cell repertoires in COVID-19. Assay: immunoSEQ multiplex PCR; the TCRdb copy retains only in-frame clones and omits some. The table shows about 210,000 clones, with about 91% occurring only once. The sample taken for sequencing was peripheral blood. The receptors were gathered from a middle-aged woman with acute or convalescent COVID-19.

The chain couples TRBV10-3 to TRBJ1-1; D is uncertain. Germline V gene lookup returns CDR1 ENHRY and CDR2 SYGVKD. This CDR3 region has 12 residues. Trimming removed 7 bases from V and 2 bases from J, with 8 bases in between. CDR3 sequence reads: CAIMGSNTEAFF. In DNA, the CDR3 is TGTGCCATCATGGGTAGCAACACTGAAGCTTTCTTT.

This clone appeared a single time. The chain is built from TRBV18 and TRBJ2-7, with 8 bases identical to TRBD1. CDR1 and CDR2 (germline): KGHSH, LQKENI. Unmatched junction bases numbered 8, after V lost 6 bases and J lost 7 bases. This CDR3 is 13 amino acids long. The CDR3 here is CASSPSTGVEQYV. In DNA form, the CDR3 reads TGTGCCAGCTCCCCCTCGACAGGGGTTGAGCAGTACGTC.

The rearrangement uses TRBV13 and TRBJ1-2, with TRBD1 identical over 8 bases. Germline CDR1 reads PRHDT; CDR2 reads FYEKMQ (reference sequence). J gave up 5 bases and V 7 bases, and 9 bases lay outside the gene matches. This CDR3 is built from 14 residues. CDR3 DNA sequence: TGTGCCAGCACCTCGGGGACAGGAGGATATGGCTACACCTTC. It specifies CASTSGTGGYGYTF.

The V gene is TRBV6-5, the J gene TRBJ1-1, with 8 bases aligning to TRBD1. With 6 bases clipped from V and 8 bases from J, the junction kept 14 bases outside the gene matches. The CDR3 sequence is 15 residues long. Looked up from germline, CDR1 is MNHEY and CDR2 is SVGAGI. CDR3 sequence reads: CASSDRGPLSTEAFF. The CDR3, as DNA: TGTGCCAGCAGCGACAGGGGCCCTCTGTCTACAGAAGCTTTCTTT.

The rearrangement links TRBV25-1 to TRBJ2-1; 11 bases map to TRBD2. CDR3 length equals 18 residues. Trimming at V came to 6 bases and at J to 7 bases, leaving 17 bases not matched to a gene. The V gene's germline CDR1 is MGHDK and CDR2 SYGVNS. The CDR3 is CASRPTTDPSGGLNEQFF. CDR3 bases: TGTGCCAGCAGGCCCACAACAGATCCTAGCGGGGGGCTTAATGAGCAGTTCTTC.

This CDR3 is CASSAGWGQGQPQHF. The CDR3 nucleotides are TGTGCCAGCAGCGCGGGCTGGGGTCAGGGTCAGCCCCAGCATTTT. The rearrangement links TRBV9 to TRBJ1-5, with a weak D call TRBD1 (5 bases). This CDR3 contains 15 residues. Trimming cost V 3 bases and J 6 bases, with 16 bases left between them. CDR1 is SGDLS, CDR2 YYNGEE, per germline. The whole variable domain, remainder taken from reference TRBV9 and TRBJ1-5, is DSGVTQTPKHLITATGQRVTLRCSPRSGDLSVYWYQQSLDQGLQFLIQYYNGEERAKGNILERFSAQQFPDLHSELNLSSLELGDSALYFCASSAGWGQGQPQHFGDGTRLSIL.

The chain has TRBV27 and TRBJ1-1, with unresolved D. The germline V gene encodes CDR1 MNHEY and CDR2 SMNVEV (reference sequence). V lost 2 bases and J lost 4, with 11 bases in between. The CDR3 has 14 residues. The CDR3 DNA is TGTGCCAGCAGTTTAAGTCCGGGTGGCACTGAAGCTTTCTTT. Translating gives CASSLSPGGTEAFF.

The chain is built from TRBV6-5 and TRBJ1-6, with D unresolved. The CDR3 has 13 residues. Germline V gene data show CDR1 as MNHEY and CDR2 as SVGAGI. The V and J ends lost 5 bases and 13 bases respectively, with 15 bases between them. CDR3: CASSTQGGGPLHF. The CDR3 DNA reads as TGTGCCAGCAGTACCCAAGGCGGTGGGCCCCTCCACTTT.